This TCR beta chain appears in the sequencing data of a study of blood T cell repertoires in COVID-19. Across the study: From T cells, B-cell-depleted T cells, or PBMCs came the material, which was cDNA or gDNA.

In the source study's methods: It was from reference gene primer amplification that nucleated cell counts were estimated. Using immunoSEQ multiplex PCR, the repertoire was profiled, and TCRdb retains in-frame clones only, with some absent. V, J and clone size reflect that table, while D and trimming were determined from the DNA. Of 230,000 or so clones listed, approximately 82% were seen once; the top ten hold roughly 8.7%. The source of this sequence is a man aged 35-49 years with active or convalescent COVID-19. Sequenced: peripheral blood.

The CDR3 coding sequence is TGTGCCAGTAGTATAGGTGCGGATCTTTACAATGAGCAGTTCTTC. Its translation: CASSIGADLYNEQFF. The chain carries TRBV19 and TRBJ2-1; D is unclear. The CDR3 spans 15 residues. V shed 1 base and J shed 4 bases, with 11 bases lying between them. Germline CDR1 LNHDA, CDR2 SQIVND (reference sequence).